This passage covers 23 T cell receptor beta chains from one sample sequenced in a study of blood T cell repertoires in COVID-19. Generated by immunoSEQ multiplex PCR, the TCRdb table keeps only in-frame clones and is missing some. The sample consists of fewer than 250,000 clones, about 82% of them appearing once. Material: peripheral blood. These receptors originate from a man aged 55-75 years with COVID-19, enrolled during active disease.

The chain recombines TRBV10-3 with TRBJ1-5, with TRBD1 matching over 7 bases. This CDR3 comprises 15 residues. Germline CDR1 reads ENHRY; CDR2 reads SYGVKD. The V segment lost 3 bases and the J segment 3 bases; nucleotides outside the gene matches: 5. The CDR3 coding sequence is TGTGCCATCAGTGACCTAGGACAGGCCAATCAGCCCCAGCATTTT. Translated: CAISDLGQANQPQHF.

This chain connects TRBV7-2 to TRBJ1-2; 8 bases agree with TRBD1. The CDR3 has 14 residues. The J segment lost 6 bases and the V segment lost 4 bases, leaving 7 bases of the junction unmatched. Germline loops: CDR1 SGHTA, CDR2 FQGNSA. CDR3 sequence reads: CASSSGTGTNGYTF. The CDR3 bases are TGTGCCAGCAGCTCCGGGACAGGTACTAATGGCTACACCTTC.

The chain links TRBV5-1 to TRBJ1-2; 7 bases align to TRBD1. Trimming cost V 4 bases and J 3 bases; bases outside gene matches: 6. This CDR3 comprises 14 residues. Per germline, CDR1 SGHRS and CDR2 YFSETQ. CDR3 in amino acids: CASSAAGTDYGYTF. CDR3 nucleotides: TGCGCCAGCAGCGCAGCCGGGACAGACTATGGCTACACCTTC. The variable domain in full, completed from reference TRBV5-1 and TRBJ1-2, reads KAGVTQTPRYLIKTRGQQVTLSCSPISGHRSVSWYQQTPGQGLQFLFEYFSETQRNKGNFPGRFSGRQFSNSRSEMNVSTLELGDSALYLCASSAAGTDYGYTFGSGTRLTVV.

The CDR3 protein is CASSGTGHNEQFF. CDR3 sequence (DNA): TGCGCCAGCAGCGGGACAGGGCACAATGAGCAGTTCTTC. The chain employs TRBV5-1 and TRBJ2-1; 9 positions match TRBD1. Germline trimming cut 4 bases from V and 5 bases from J; bases unmatched to any gene: 1. Germline CDR1 reads SGHRS; CDR2 reads YFSETQ. The CDR3 consists of 13 residues.

The chain links TRBV10-2 to TRBJ1-6; D is possibly TRBD1 (6 bases). Germline V gene sequence: CDR1 WSHSY, CDR2 SAAADI. The CDR3 loop spans 14 amino acids. V shed 6 bases and J shed 7 bases, with 13 bases lying between them. The CDR3 region has the DNA TGCGCCAGCAGCCACAGGGAGGGAAATTCACCCCTCCACTTT. This encodes CASSHREGNSPLHF.

The chain combines TRBV2 with TRBJ1-4, with D possibly being TRBD1 (5 bases). V lost 6 bases, J lost 0 bases, and 11 bases lay in between. CDR3 size: 15 residues. Germline loops: CDR1 SNHLY, CDR2 FYNNEI. The CDR3 protein is CASRRDSATNEKLFF. DNA of the CDR3: TGTGCCAGCAGGCGCGACAGCGCAACTAATGAAAAACTGTTTTTT.

This sequence joins TRBV27 and TRBJ2-6; maybe TRBD1 (6 bases). V was trimmed by 6 bases and J by 4 bases, leaving 7 bases between them. The germline CDR1 and CDR2 sequences are MNHEY and SMNVEV (reference sequence). The CDR3 contains 13 residues. For the CDR3, the DNA is TGTGCCAGCAGGGGGACAGGGGCCAACGTCCTGACTTTC. Translating gives CASRGTGANVLTF.

The chain carries TRBV6-1 and TRBJ2-3; D ambiguous. The CDR3 has 15 residues. Germline CDR1 MNHNS, CDR2 SASEGT. The V gene lost 2 bases and the J gene lost 0 bases, with 9 bases spanning the gap. The CDR3 sequence is CASSEHYVSTDTQYF. The CDR3 DNA is TGTGCCAGCAGTGAACACTACGTCAGCACAGATACGCAGTATTTT.

The gene calls are TRBV5-1 and TRBJ2-1, with 7 bases matching TRBD1. CDR1 is SGHRS and CDR2 is YFSETQ in the germline V gene. The CDR3 has 13 amino acids. With V trimmed by 2 bases and J by 9 bases, 5 bases remained unmatched. CDR3 DNA: TGCGCCAGCAGCTTTACAGGGGTTCCTGAGCAGTTCTTC. Encoded protein: CASSFTGVPEQFF.

Comments on this clone: Other DNA sequences in this specimen translate into the identical CDR3. This chain links TRBV9 with TRBJ1-2, with 9 positions matching TRBD1. Trimming cost V 3 bases and J 2 bases; bases outside gene matches: 2. This CDR3 has 14 residues. CDR1 is SGDLS and CDR2 is YYNGEE in the germline V gene. The CDR3 reads CASSAGQGNYGYTF. The CDR3 DNA is TGTGCCAGCAGCGCTGGACAGGGGAACTATGGCTACACCTTC.

The chain uses TRBV6-1 and TRBJ1-2; D gene unclear. Germline CDR1 reads MNHNS; CDR2 reads SASEGT. V dropped 1 base and J dropped 0 bases, with 15 bases sitting between them. The CDR3 loop spans 17 amino acids. The CDR3 is CASSEGPGSLANYGYTF. The CDR3 DNA is TGTGCCAGCAGTGAAGGACCCGGGAGTCTTGCTAACTATGGCTACACCTTC.

The chain has TRBV14 and TRBJ1-2, with unresolved D. Trimming shortened V by 4 bases and J by 4 bases, and 10 bases separated the two germline ends. Germline CDR1 is SGHDN and CDR2 is FVKESK. The CDR3 is 13 residues long. CDR3 DNA: TGTGCCAGCAGCCCTTATGGCGGCTATGGCTACACCTTC. Protein product: CASSPYGGYGYTF.

The rearrangement uses TRBV20-1 and TRBJ1-5, with unresolved D. Trimming cost V 3 bases and J 6 bases, with 18 bases left between them. The CDR3 loop spans 15 amino acids. Looked up from germline, CDR1 is DFQATT and CDR2 is SNEGSKA (reference sequence). The CDR3 is CSASTTGGLGQPQHF. The CDR3 DNA reads TGCAGTGCTAGTACCACCGGAGGTCTTGGTCAGCCCCAGCATTTT.

The V call is TRBV5-4, the J call TRBJ2-6; no firm D call. The germline V gene has CDR1 SGHNT and CDR2 YYREEE (reference sequence). Trimming left V 0 bases short and J 0 bases short, with 4 bases between. The CDR3 extends over 15 amino acids. In DNA, the CDR3 is TGTGCCAGCAGCTTGGCGTACTCTGGGGCCAACGTCCTGACTTTC. Protein sequence: CASSLAYSGANVLTF.

Notes on this clone: Other nucleotide sequences in the sample specify the same CDR3. This rearrangement joins TRBV6-1 to TRBJ2-7, with D tentatively TRBD1 (6 bases). Germline values: CDR1 MNHNS, CDR2 SASEGT. Trimming took off 2 bases at V and 2 bases at J, with 10 bases between the two ends. The CDR3 runs to 14 residues. Written as DNA, the CDR3 is TGTGCCAGCAGTGAACAGGGGCCGACCTACGAGCAGTACTTC. This translates into CASSEQGPTYEQYF.

The chain has TRBV27 and TRBJ2-6; D is perhaps TRBD1 (6 bases). Trimming removed 5 bases from V and 2 bases from J, with 13 bases in between. This CDR3 spans 16 amino acids. Germline V gene data show CDR1 as MNHEY and CDR2 as SMNVEV (reference sequence). The CDR3 loop reads CASSPQGTAGANVLTF. CDR3 DNA: TGTGCCAGCAGTCCACAGGGAACGGCTGGGGCCAACGTCCTGACTTTC. The full variable domain, rest sourced from reference TRBV27 and TRBJ2-6, is EAQVTQNPRYLITVTGKKLTVTCSQNMNHEYMSWYRQDPGLGLRQIYYSMNVEVTDKGDVPEGYKVSRKEKRNFPLILESPSPNQTSLYFCASSPQGTAGANVLTFGAGSRLTVL.

This rearrangement joins TRBV5-5 to TRBJ1-3; a possible D gene is TRBD1 (6 bases). CDR1 SGHKS and CDR2 YYEKEE come from the germline V gene (reference sequence). This CDR3 has 17 residues. V was cut by 1 base and J by 0 bases, with 14 bases left in between. CDR3 in DNA: TGTGCCAGCAGCTTGTCCCCCGGGACAAACTCTGGAAACACCATATATTTT. Its translation: CASSLSPGTNSGNTIYF.

This chain joins TRBV19 and TRBJ1-2; D call uncertain. This CDR3 comprises 14 residues. V was clipped by 8 bases and J by 2 bases, with 15 bases between them. CDR1 and CDR2 from the germline V gene are LNHDA and SQIVND (reference sequence). The CDR3: CASRPSEGNYGYTF. In DNA, the CDR3 is TGTGCCAGTCGGCCCTCAGAGGGCAACTATGGCTACACCTTC.

J is TRBJ1-5 and V is TRBV25-1, with TRBD1 as a possible D gene (6 bases). This CDR3 contains 14 residues. CDR1 is MGHDK, CDR2 SYGVNS, per germline. The V gene lost 4 bases and the J gene lost 4 bases, with 11 bases spanning the gap. The CDR3 reads CASSGQGTNQPQHF. Written as DNA, the CDR3 is TGTGCCAGCAGTGGGCAGGGGACAAATCAGCCCCAGCATTTT.

The rearrangement joins TRBV30 to TRBJ1-1; D ambiguous. Per germline, CDR1 GTSNPN and CDR2 SVGIG (reference sequence). This CDR3 region has 13 residues. V dropped 5 bases and J dropped 2 bases, with 12 bases sitting between them. The CDR3 reads CAWGKTRNTEAFF. The CDR3 DNA is TGTGCCTGGGGGAAGACACGAAACACTGAAGCTTTCTTT.

A single count supports this clone. This chain joins TRBV7-3 and TRBJ2-4, with D uncertain. Germline CDR1 SGHTA, CDR2 FQGTGA. V was clipped by 3 bases and J by 6 bases, with 6 bases between them. This CDR3 is 12 amino acids long. The CDR3 loop reads CASSFPGNIQYF. As DNA, the CDR3 is TGTGCCAGCAGCTTCCCGGGAAACATTCAGTACTTC.

Points on this clone: The same CDR3 also results from other DNA sequences found in this sample. The chain joins TRBV6-6 to TRBJ2-7; D unclear. The CDR3 length is 11 residues. Trimming left V 6 bases short and J 4 bases short, with 7 bases between. Germline V gives CDR1 MNHNY, CDR2 SVGAGI (reference sequence). In DNA, the CDR3 is TGTGCCAGCAGGCAGACTTACGAGCAGTACTTC. As protein: CASRQTYEQYF.

The chain couples TRBV10-3 to TRBJ2-7; TRBD2 is a possible D gene (5 bases). Germline V CDR1 and CDR2: ENHRY, SYGVKD. This CDR3 region has 11 residues. The ends were cut back, 8 bases at V and 5 bases at J, with 10 bases in the middle. The CDR3 bases are TGTGCCATCGCTAGCAGAAACGAGCAGTACTTC. Its protein is CAIASRNEQYF.